The present T cell receptor delta chain was sequenced within a study of delta chain sequences of gamma delta T cells (dated by TCRdb to the late 2010s). CDR1 is given as GEAIGNYY and CDR2 as EKD, both from the germline V gene. The CDR3 holds 16 amino acids from the cysteine to the phenylalanine. The CDR3 DNA has 48 bases and is translated from base 1. Receptor libraries were prepared by PCR. Sequencing was carried out with an Illumina MiSeq. With CATT, TCRdb called clones again from the public reads; duplicate DNA rows were later joined. For this sample the table gives thousands of delta-chain clones, of which less than 75% were detected only once. The ten largest clones take up approximately 61% of the sample. About this clone itself: No antigen is known for it. Sequence at one end of the junction differs from germline and may be a read error.

The V and J segments used are TRDV2 and TRDJ1; TRDD3 could be the D gene, as 6 bases match. Sequencing was performed on a tumor sample. This clonotype was obtained from a human donor with breast cancer. In nucleotide form, the sequence is TGTTCCTTTGTCTCACTACTGGGTGCATACACTGATAAACTCACCTTT. This encodes CSFVSLLGAYTDKLTF.